The 9 T cell receptor beta chains below all came from one sample that was sequenced in a study of control samples from healthy donors and cancer patients (TCRdb year 2020). Libraries were built with the immunoSEQ multiplex PCR assay. TCRdb took over this immuneACCESS table, retaining in-frame rearrangements with V and J assigned. Such tables are incomplete; in checked studies, under half of the missing clones stem from an unresolved V gene, and the remainder is unexplained. Recorded for this sample are around 13,000 clones; 85% to 95% of them occurred a single time. About 15% of the sample rests with the top ten. The sample comprised PBMCs. The receptors were sampled from a man older than 75 with lung cancer.

This clone was seen only once. The chain joins TRBV3-1 (or the pseudogene TRBV3-2) to TRBJ2-5; no definite D call. This CDR3 has 14 amino acids. Trimming shortened V by 3 bases and J by 2 bases, and 10 bases separated the two germline ends. The V gene's germline CDR1 is LGHDT and CDR2 YNNKEL (reference sequence). The CDR3: CASSHKVRQETQYF. CDR3 in DNA: TGTGCCAGCAGCCACAAGGTTAGACAAGAGACCCAGTACTTC.

V is TRBV21-1 and J is TRBJ2-1; the D call TRBD1 from the table was never checked on the DNA. TRBV21-1 is marked as a pseudogene. The CDR3 length is 16 residues. The DNA for the CDR3 is TGTGCCAGCAGCAAAAGGGGACAGGGTATCCCCAATGAGCAGTTCTTC. It is translated as CASSKRGQGIPNEQFF.

The genes are TRBV4-2 and TRBJ2-2, with 12 bases aligning to TRBD2. The trim removed 0 bases at V and 6 bases at J, leaving 5 bases unmatched. Germline V CDR1 and CDR2: LGHNA, YNFKEQ. This CDR3 is 17 amino acids long. The CDR3 DNA reads as TGTGCCAGCAGCCAAGAGACTAGCGGGGGCGTGGCCGGGGAGCTGTTTTTT. Its translation is CASSQETSGGVAGELFF.

The chain couples TRBV20-1 to TRBJ1-2, with D unresolved. V lost 3 bases and J 6 bases, leaving 11 bases between the germline ends. This CDR3 is built from 12 residues. The germline CDR1 and CDR2 sequences are DFQATT and SNEGSKA (reference sequence). CDR3 in DNA: TGCAGTGCTAGTGTCAGAGGTGATGGCTACACCTTC. Encoded protein: CSASVRGDGYTF.

This clone was detected once. The J gene is TRBJ1-2, the V gene TRBV6-1; 10 bases are a match to TRBD1. The CDR3 contains 13 residues. CDR1 MNHNS and CDR2 SASEGT come from the germline V gene. V lost 1 base and J lost 13; bases outside the gene matches: 6. In DNA form, the CDR3 reads TGTGCCAGCAGTGAAGGGGACAGGGGAATAAGCACCTTC. Encoded protein: CASSEGDRGISTF.

The chain combines TRBV5-4 with TRBJ2-1; either TRBD1 or TRBD2 may fit D (6 bases each). The germline V gene encodes CDR1 SGHNT and CDR2 YYREEE (reference sequence). The CDR3 consists of 15 residues. Trimming took 4 bases from V and 5 from J, leaving 16 bases between them. The CDR3 loop is CASSRGQPTNNEQFF. CDR3 bases: TGTGCCAGCAGCCGGGGGCAGCCGACTAACAATGAGCAGTTCTTC.

This chain links TRBV5-1 with TRBJ1-1, with D possibly TRBD1 on 5 matching bases. Germline CDR1 SGHRS, CDR2 YFSETQ. V lost 5 bases and J lost 3, with 11 bases in between. The CDR3 is 13 residues long. DNA for the CDR3: TGCGCCAGCAGGACGGGGGGTGACACTGAAGCTTTCTTT. Protein product: CASRTGGDTEAFF.

The chain links TRBV14 to TRBJ1-1; 8 bases are shared with TRBD1. The junction had 2 bases not matched to a gene; V was cut back by 5 bases and J by 0 bases. This CDR3 has 14 amino acids. Germline CDR1 SGHDN, CDR2 FVKESK. This CDR3 reads CASSAGQVNTEAFF. The CDR3 coding sequence is TGTGCCAGCAGCGCGGGACAGGTGAACACTGAAGCTTTCTTT.

V gene TRBV24-1 combines with J gene TRBJ2-7; D not certain. The V and J ends lost 3 bases and 2 bases respectively, with 7 bases between them. Per germline, CDR1 KGHDR and CDR2 SFDVKD. The CDR3 has 13 residues. The CDR3 DNA reads TGTGCCACCAGTGATGAAACCACCTACGAGCAGTACTTC. This encodes CATSDETTYEQYF.